The clone carrying this T cell receptor beta chain turned up a few times. What it recognizes is unknown. With 1 base removed from V and 2 bases from J, the gap between germline ends came to 12 bases. The CDR3 consists of 16 residues. Germline V lookup: CDR1 LGHNT, CDR2 FRNRAP. The data were obtained in a study of identical twins. TCRdb redid the calling of the 5' RACE reads with MiXCR, one entry per CDR3 protein. This table has 650,000 to 800,000 distinct CDR3 sequences, over 8.5% appearing once. The study, taken as a whole, reports: Beta out-of-frame sequences showed weaker excess sharing between twins. Within twin pairs, the out-of-frame alpha sequences they shared showed excess low generation probability. Modelling approaches yielded underestimates of out-of-frame TCR alpha sharing between monozygotic twins.

These sequences were also reported in another study, on yellow fever vaccine responses in identical twins.

This chain uses TRBV12-5 with TRBJ2-1; D is uncertain. Sequencing was carried out using PBMCs. The receptor's source is a woman aged 18-29 years in good health. The CDR3 sequence is CASGLANTYTYNEQFF. CDR3 in DNA: TGTGCTAGTGGTTTGGCCAACACATATACCTACAATGAGCAGTTCTTC.